Sequencing of this T cell receptor (beta chain) was carried out in a study of glioma-infiltrating T cells after dendritic cell vaccination. Germline lookup yields CDR1 MNHEY and CDR2 SVGAGI. The CDR3 loop spans 14 amino acids. Clones were sequenced by immunoSEQ multiplex PCR, and TCRdb holds only the in-frame ones, with some missing. The sample has approximately 84,000 clones; 85% to 90% are singletons. Sample: blood, taken before dendritic cell vaccination. This chain joins TRBV6-5 and TRBJ2-5, with D maybe TRBD1 (5 bases). The DNA end is a closer match to TRBJ2-7, so the J assignment may be wrong. The TCR comes from a human donor with glioblastoma. The CDR3 DNA is TGTGCCAGCAGTCCCCGCCAGGGCGTCAACGAGCAGTACTTC. Translating it yields CASSPRQGVNEQYF.